This T cell receptor beta chain was recovered during a study of shared clonotypes between healthy human individuals. Study-wide context: Donor composition was a couple of women and a few men, aged 18 to 49. General study results and limits: With a handful of donors compared, around 5.4% of naive CD4 clonotypes were shared. Genetic and exposure-history diversity was limited by the small donor number.

Concerning this clone itself: The antigen remains undetermined.

Naive CD8 cells comprised CD45RO-negative, CCR7-positively selected cells, excluding terminally differentiated effector memory CD45RA+ cells. Sequenced by immunoSEQ multiplex PCR; TCRdb stores in-frame clones only, minus some. The table has around 2,000,000 clones, about 95% seen once. Germline values: CDR1 PRHDT, CDR2 FYEKMQ (reference sequence). V dropped 7 bases and J dropped 5; count of bases not matched to a gene: 13. This CDR3 has 16 amino acids. The origin of this receptor is a man younger than 35 in good health. The chain couples TRBV13 to TRBJ2-7, with 11 nucleotides matching TRBD2. The sequenced sample consisted of naive CD8+ T cells sorted from blood. CDR3 nucleotide sequence: TGTGCCAGCAACACCCTTAGCGGGGGGGCTACTCACGAGCAGTACTTC. Translating gives CASNTLSGGATHEQYF. Full variable domain (rest looked up from reference TRBV13 and TRBJ2-7): AAGVIQSPRHLIKEKRETATLKCYPIPRHDTVYWYQQGPGQDPQFLISFYEKMQSDKGSIPDRFSAQQFSDYHSELNMSSLELGDSALYFCASNTLSGGATHEQYFGPGTRLTVT.